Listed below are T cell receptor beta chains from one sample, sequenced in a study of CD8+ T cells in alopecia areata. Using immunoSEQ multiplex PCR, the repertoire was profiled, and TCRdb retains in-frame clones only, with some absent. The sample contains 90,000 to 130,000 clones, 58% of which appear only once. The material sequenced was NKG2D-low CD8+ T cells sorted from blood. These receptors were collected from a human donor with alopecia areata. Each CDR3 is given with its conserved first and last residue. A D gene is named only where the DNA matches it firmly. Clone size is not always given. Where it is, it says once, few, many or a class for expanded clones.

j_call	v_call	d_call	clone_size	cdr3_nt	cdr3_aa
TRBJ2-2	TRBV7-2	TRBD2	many	TGTGCCAGCAGCTTTAGGGCGGGAGGGGGAAAAACCGGGGAGCTGTTTTTT	CASSFRAGGGKTGELFF
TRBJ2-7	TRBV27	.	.	TGTGCCAGCAGTTTGGGCGGTCCGTTCCACGAGCAGTACTTC	CASSLGGPFHEQYF
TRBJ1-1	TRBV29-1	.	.	TGCAGCGTGGACGGGGGCACTGAAGCTTTCTTT	CSVDGGTEAFF
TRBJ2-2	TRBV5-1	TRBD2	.	TGCGCCAGCAGCTTGGCCTGGGCGGGAGCTGCCGGGGAGCTGTTTTTT	CASSLAWAGAAGELFF
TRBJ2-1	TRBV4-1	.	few	TGCGCCAGCAGCCTCCTCAATGAGCAGTTCTTC	CASSLLNEQFF
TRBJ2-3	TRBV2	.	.	TGTGCCAGCAGTGAAACAACTAGCACAGATACGCAGTATTTT	CASSETTSTDTQYF
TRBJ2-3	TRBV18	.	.	TGTGCCAGCTCACCCTCCACAGGACCTAGCACAGATACGCAGTATTTT	CASSPSTGPSTDTQYF
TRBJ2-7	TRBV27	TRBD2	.	TGTGCCAGCAGTTTAAGGCTAGCGGGAGTCATCGAGCAGTACTTC	CASSLRLAGVIEQYF
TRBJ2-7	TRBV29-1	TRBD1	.	TGCAGCGTTGAAGATCAGGGGGACTACGAGCAGTACTTC	CSVEDQGDYEQYF
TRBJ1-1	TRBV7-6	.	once	TGTGCCAGCAGCGAGCGGGGGACCTCGACTGAAGCTTTCTTT	CASSERGTSTEAFF
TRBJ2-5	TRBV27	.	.	TGTGCCAGCAGTTTAGGGAAGACCCAGTACTTC	CASSLGKTQYF
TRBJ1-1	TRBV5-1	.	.	TGCGCCAGCAGCTTGAATACGGGGACAATCACTGAAGCTTTCTTT	CASSLNTGTITEAFF
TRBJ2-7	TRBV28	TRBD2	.	TGTGCCAGCAGGACAGTAGCGGGTATACCCACCTACGAGCAGTACTTC	CASRTVAGIPTYEQYF